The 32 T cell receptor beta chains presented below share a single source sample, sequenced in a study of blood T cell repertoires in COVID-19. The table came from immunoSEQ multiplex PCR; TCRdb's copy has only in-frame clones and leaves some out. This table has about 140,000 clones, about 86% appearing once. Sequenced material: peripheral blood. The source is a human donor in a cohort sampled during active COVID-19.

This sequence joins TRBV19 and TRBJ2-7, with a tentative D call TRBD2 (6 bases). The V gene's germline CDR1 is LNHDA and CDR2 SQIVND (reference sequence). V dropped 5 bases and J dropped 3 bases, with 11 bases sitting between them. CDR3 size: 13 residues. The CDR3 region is CASSVGGRYEQYF. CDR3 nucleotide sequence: TGTGCCAGTAGTGTTGGAGGGCGCTACGAGCAGTACTTC. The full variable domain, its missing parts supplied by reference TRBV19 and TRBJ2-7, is DGGITQSPKYLFRKEGQNVTLSCEQNLNHDAMYWYRQDPGQGLRLIYYSQIVNDFQKGDIAEGYSVSREKKESFPLTVTSAQKNPTAFYLCASSVGGRYEQYFGPGTRLTVT.

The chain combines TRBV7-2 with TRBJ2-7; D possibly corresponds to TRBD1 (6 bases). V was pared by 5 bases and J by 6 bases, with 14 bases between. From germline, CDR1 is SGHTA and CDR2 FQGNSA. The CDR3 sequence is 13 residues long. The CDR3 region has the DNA TGTGCCAGCAGCCAGAGATCAGGGGCCGAGCAGTACTTC. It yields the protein CASSQRSGAEQYF.

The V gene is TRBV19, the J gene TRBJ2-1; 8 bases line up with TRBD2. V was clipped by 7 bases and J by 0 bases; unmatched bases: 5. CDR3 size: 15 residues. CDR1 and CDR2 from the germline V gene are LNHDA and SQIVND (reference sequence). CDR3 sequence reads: CASTLGTSSYNEQFF. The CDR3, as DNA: TGTGCCAGTACCCTCGGGACTAGCTCCTACAATGAGCAGTTCTTC.

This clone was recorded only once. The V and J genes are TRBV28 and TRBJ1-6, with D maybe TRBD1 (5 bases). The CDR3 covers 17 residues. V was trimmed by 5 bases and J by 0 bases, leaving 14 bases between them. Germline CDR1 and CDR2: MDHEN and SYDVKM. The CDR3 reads CASSLPRQSSYNSPLHF. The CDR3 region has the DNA TGTGCCAGCAGTCTCCCCAGACAGAGCTCCTATAATTCACCCCTCCACTTT. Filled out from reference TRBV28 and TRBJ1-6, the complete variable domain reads DVKVTQSSRYLVKRTGEKVFLECVQDMDHENMFWYRQDPGLGLRLIYFSYDVKMKEKGDIPEGYSVSREKKERFSLILESASTNQTSMYLCASSLPRQSSYNSPLHFGNGTRLTVT.

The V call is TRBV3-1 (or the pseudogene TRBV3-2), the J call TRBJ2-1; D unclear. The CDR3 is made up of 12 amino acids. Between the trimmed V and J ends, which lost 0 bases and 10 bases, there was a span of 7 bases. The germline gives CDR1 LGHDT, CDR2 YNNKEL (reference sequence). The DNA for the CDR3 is TGTGCCAGCAGCCAAGATGTCCGGGAGCAGTTCTTC. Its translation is CASSQDVREQFF.

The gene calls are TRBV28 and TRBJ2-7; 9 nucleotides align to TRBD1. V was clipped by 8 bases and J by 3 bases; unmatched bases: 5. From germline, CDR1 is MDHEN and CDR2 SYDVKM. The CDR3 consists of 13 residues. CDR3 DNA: TGTGCCAGCTACGGGACAGGGTACTACGAGCAGTACTTC. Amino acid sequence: CASYGTGYYEQYF.

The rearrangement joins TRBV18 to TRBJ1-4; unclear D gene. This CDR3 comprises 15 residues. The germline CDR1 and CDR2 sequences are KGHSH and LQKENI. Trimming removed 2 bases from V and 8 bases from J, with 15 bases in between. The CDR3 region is CASSPELASGEKLFF. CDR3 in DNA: TGTGCCAGCTCACCAGAGCTAGCCTCGGGCGAAAAACTGTTTTTT.

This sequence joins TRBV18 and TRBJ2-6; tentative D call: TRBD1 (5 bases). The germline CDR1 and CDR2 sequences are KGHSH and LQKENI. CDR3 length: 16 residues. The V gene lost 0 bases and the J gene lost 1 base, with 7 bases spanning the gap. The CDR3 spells CASSPPRQSGANVLTF. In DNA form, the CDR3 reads TGTGCCAGCTCACCACCGCGACAGTCTGGGGCCAACGTCCTGACTTTC.

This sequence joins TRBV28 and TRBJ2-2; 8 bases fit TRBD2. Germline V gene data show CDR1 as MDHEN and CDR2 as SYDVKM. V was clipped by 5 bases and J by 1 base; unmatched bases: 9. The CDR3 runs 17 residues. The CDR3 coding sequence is TGTGCCAGCAGTCAACGACGGGGGGGCCAGAACACCGGGGAGCTGTTTTTT. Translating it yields CASSQRRGGQNTGELFF.

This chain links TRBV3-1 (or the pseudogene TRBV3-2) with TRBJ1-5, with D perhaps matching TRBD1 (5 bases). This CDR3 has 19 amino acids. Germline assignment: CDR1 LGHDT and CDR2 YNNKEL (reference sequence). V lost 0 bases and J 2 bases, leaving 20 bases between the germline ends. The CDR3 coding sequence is TGTGCCAGCAGCCAAGATCGGGGCCAGGGCAGGGAGGGCAATCAGCCCCAGCATTTT. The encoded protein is CASSQDRGQGREGNQPQHF.

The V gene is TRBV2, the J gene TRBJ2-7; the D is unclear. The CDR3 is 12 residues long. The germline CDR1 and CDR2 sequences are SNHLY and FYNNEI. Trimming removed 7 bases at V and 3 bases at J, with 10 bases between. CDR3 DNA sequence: TGTGCCAGCATGGCAGGTCTCTACGAGCAGTACTTC. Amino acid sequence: CASMAGLYEQYF.

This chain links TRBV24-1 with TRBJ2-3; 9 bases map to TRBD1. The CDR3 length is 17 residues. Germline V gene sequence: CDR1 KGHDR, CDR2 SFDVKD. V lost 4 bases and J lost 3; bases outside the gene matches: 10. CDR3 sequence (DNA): TGTGCCACCAGTGAGCATACGGGACAGGGAAAAACAGATACGCAGTATTTT. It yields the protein CATSEHTGQGKTDTQYF.

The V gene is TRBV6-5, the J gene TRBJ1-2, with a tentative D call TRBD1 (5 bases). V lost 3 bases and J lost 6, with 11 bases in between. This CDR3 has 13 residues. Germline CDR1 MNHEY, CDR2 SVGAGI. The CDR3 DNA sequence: TGTGCCAGCAGTTATTATCAAGGGGATGGCTACACCTTC. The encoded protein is CASSYYQGDGYTF.

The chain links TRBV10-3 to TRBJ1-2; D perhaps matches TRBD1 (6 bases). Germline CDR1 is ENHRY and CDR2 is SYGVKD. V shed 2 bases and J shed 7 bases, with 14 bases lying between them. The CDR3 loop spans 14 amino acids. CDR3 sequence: CAISEEGDRRGYTF. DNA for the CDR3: TGTGCCATCAGTGAGGAGGGGGATCGCCGTGGCTACACCTTC.

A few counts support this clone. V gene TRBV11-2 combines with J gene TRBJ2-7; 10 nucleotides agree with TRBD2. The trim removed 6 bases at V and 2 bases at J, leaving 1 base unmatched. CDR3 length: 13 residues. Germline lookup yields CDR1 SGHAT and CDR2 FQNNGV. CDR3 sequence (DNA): TGTGCCAGCAGTAGCGGGAGGCCCTACGAGCAGTACTTC. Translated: CASSSGRPYEQYF.

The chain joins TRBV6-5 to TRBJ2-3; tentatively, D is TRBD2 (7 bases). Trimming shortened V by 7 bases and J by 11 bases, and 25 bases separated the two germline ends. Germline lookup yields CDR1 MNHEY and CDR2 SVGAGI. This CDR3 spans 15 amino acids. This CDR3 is CASNERAREGDGQYF. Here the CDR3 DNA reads TGTGCCAGCAACGAACGGGCCAGGGAGGGGGATGGGCAGTATTTT.

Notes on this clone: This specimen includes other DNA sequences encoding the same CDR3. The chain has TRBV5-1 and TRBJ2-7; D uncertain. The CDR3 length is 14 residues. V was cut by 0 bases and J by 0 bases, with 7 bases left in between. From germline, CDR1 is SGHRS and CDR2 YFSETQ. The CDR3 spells CASSLGGGSYEQYF. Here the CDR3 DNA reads TGCGCCAGCAGCTTGGGTGGCGGCTCCTACGAGCAGTACTTC.

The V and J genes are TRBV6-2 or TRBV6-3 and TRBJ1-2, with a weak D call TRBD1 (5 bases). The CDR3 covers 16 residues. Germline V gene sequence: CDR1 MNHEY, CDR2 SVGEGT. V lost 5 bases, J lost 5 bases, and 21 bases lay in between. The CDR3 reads CASSGLAGGGKYGYTF. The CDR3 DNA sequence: TGTGCCAGCAGTGGACTTGCTGGGGGGGGAAAATATGGCTACACCTTC.

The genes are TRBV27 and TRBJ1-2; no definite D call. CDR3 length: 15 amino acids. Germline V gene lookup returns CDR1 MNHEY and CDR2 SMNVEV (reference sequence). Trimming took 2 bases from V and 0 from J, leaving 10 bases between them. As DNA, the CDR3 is TGTGCCAGCAGTTTAGGAGGCTTCGCTAACTATGGCTACACCTTC. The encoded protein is CASSLGGFANYGYTF.

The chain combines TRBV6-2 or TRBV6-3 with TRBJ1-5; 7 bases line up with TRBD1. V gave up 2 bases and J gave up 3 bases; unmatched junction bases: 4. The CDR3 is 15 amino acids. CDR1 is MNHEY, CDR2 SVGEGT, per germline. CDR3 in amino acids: CASSYAGGPNQPQHF. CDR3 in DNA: TGTGCCAGCAGTTACGCAGGGGGACCCAATCAGCCCCAGCATTTT.

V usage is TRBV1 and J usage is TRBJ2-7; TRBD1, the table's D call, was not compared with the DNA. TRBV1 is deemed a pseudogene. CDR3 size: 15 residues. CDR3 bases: TGCACCAGCAGCCGGGGACAGGAGTTCGTCTACGAGCAGTACTTC. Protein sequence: CTSSRGQEFVYEQYF.

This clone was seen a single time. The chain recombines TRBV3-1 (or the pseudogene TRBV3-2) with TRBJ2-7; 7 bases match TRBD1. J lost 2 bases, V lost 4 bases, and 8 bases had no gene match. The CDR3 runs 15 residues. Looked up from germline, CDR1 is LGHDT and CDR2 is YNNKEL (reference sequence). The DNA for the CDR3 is TGTGCCAGCAGCCTCGCCGGGACAGTACCCTACGAGCAGTACTTC. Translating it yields CASSLAGTVPYEQYF.

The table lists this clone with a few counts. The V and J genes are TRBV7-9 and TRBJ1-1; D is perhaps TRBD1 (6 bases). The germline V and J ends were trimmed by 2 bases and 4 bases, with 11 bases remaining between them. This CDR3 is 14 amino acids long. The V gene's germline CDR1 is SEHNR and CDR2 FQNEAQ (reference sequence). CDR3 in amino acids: CASSLTGFVTEAFF. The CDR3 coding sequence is TGTGCCAGCAGCTTAACAGGGTTCGTCACTGAAGCTTTCTTT.

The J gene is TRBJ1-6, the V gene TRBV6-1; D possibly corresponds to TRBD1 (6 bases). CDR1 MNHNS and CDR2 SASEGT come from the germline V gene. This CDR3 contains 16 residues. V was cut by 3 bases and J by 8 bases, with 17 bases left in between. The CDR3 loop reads CASSDPRQVGHSPLHF. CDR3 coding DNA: TGTGCCAGCAGTGATCCCCGACAGGTCGGGCATTCACCCCTCCACTTT.

This chain's CDR3 is CASSPGTGAYEQYF. The CDR3 bases are TGTGCCAGCAGCCCCGGGACAGGGGCCTACGAGCAGTACTTC. J is TRBJ2-7 and V is TRBV11-1, with 10 bases lining up with TRBD1. Losses at the gene ends were 5 bases for V and 2 bases for J; bases not matched to a gene: 3. The CDR3 covers 14 residues. Germline lookup yields CDR1 SGHAT and CDR2 FQDESV (reference sequence).

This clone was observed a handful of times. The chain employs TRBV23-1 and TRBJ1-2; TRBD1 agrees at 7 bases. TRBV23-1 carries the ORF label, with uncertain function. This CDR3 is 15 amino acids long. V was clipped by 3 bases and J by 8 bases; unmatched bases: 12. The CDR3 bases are TGCGCCAGCAGTCATCCTAGGGGGCGGAGTAGCGGCTACACCTTC. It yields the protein CASSHPRGRSSGYTF.

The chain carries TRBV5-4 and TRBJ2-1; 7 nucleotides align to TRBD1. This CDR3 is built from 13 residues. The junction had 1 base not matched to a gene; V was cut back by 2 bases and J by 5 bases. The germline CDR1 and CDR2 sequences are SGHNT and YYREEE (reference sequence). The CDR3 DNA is TGTGCCAGCAGCTTTGACAGGGACAATGAGCAGTTCTTC. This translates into CASSFDRDNEQFF.

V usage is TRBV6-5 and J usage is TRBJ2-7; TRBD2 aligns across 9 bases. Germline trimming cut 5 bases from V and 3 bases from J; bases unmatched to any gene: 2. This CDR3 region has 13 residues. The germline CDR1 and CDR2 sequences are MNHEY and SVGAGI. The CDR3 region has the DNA TGTGCCAGCAGTAAGCGGGAGGACTACGAGCAGTACTTC. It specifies CASSKREDYEQYF.

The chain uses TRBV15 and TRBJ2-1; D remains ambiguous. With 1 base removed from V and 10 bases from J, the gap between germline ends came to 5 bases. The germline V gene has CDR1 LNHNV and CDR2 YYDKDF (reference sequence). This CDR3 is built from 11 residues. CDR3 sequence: CATSRGGEQFF. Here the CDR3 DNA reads TGTGCCACCAGCAGAGGAGGAGAGCAGTTCTTC. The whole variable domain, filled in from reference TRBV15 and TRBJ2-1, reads DAMVIQNPRYQVTQFGKPVTLSCSQTLNHNVMYWYQQKSSQAPKLLFHYYDKDFNNEADTPDNFQSRRPNTSFCFLDIRSPGLGDTAMYLCATSRGGEQFFGPGTRLTVL.

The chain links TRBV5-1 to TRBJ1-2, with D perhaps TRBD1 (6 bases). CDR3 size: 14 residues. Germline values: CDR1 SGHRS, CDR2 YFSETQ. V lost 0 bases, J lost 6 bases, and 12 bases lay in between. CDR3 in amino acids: CASSLAGGANGYTF. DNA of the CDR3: TGCGCCAGCAGCTTGGCCGGGGGGGCTAATGGCTACACCTTC.

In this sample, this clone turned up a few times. For the CDR3, the DNA is TGTGCCAGCAGCCAGCAAGGCGGGAGAGGATACGAGCAGTACTTC. Amino acid sequence: CASSQQGGRGYEQYF. This chain links TRBV7-2 with TRBJ2-7; 7 bases are shared with TRBD2. The ends lost 5 bases at V and 4 bases at J; junction bases unmatched: 11. Germline lookup yields CDR1 SGHTA and CDR2 FQGNSA. This CDR3 has 15 residues.

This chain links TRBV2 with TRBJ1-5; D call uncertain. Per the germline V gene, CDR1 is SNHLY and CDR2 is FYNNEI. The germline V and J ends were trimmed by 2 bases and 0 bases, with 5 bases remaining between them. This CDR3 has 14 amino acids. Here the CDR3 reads CASSEYGSNQPQHF. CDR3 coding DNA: TGTGCCAGCAGTGAATACGGTAGCAATCAGCCCCAGCATTTT.